This TCR beta chain was sequenced in a study of neurological immune-mediated disorders. It was by 5'RACE with 10-nucleotide random UMIs that the cDNA was made. Every sequencing run produced over 180 million TCR-beta sequences that came from 15-18 subjects. TCRdb independently ran MiXCR on the 5' RACE reads; one entry per CDR3 protein. The sample holds about 28,000 distinct CDR3 sequences, about 12% seen once. CDR1 is LGHNA and CDR2 is YSLEER in the germline V gene. This CDR3 has 21 amino acids. V was cut by 0 bases and J by 0 bases, with 24 bases left in between. This clonotype was counted at least ten times.

The rearrangement joins TRBV4-3 to TRBJ1-3, with D maybe TRBD1 (5 bases). This TCR was sampled from a man aged 60 to 69 in good health. The sequenced sample was PBMCs. The DNA for the CDR3 is TGCGCCAGCAGCCAAGAAGTTGGGGGGGAGGGACTTCTGAGCTCTGGAAACACCATATATTTT. Protein product: CASSQEVGGEGLLSSGNTIYF.